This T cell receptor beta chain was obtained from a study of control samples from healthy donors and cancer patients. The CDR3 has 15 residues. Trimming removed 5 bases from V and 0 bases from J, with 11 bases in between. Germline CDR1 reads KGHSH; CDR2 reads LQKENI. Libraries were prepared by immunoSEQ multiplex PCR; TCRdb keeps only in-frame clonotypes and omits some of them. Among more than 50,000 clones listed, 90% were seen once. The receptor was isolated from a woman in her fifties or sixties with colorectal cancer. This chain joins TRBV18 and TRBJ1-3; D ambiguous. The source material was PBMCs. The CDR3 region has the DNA TGTGCCAGCTCATCTCTTCCAAACTCTGGAAACACCATATATTTT. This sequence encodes CASSSLPNSGNTIYF.